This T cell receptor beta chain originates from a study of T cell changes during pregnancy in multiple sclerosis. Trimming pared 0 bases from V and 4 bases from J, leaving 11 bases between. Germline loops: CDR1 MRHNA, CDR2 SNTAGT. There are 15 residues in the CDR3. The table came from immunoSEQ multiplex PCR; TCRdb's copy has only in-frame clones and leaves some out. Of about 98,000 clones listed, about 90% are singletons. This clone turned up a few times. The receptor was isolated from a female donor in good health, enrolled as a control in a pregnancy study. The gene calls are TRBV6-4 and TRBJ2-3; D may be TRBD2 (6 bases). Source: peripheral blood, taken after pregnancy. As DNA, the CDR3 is TGTGCCAGCAGTGACTCGAACGGCGGGGCAGATACGCAGTATTTT. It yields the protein CASSDSNGGADTQYF.